The sample holds one count of the clone carrying this T cell receptor beta chain. The antigen is undetermined. Naive CD8 cells lacked CD45RO, underwent positive selection for CCR7 and left out terminally differentiated effector memory CD45RA+ cells. This record comes from a study of shared clonotypes between healthy human individuals. Study observations and caveats: Some naive CD4 clonotypes, 5% to 5.5%, turned up in common across four donors. It was the non-shared clonotypes that had lower generation probabilities than clonotypes shared by all four donors.

Under the authors' procedure: Junction-only sequences without quality scores came from ImmunoSEQ, so filtering differed. Profiling relied on immunoSEQ multiplex PCR, and the TCRdb table lists in-frame clones only, not all of them. Clone size and V and J calls were adopted from that table, with D and trimming inferred from the DNA. Of about 870,000 clones listed, 80% to 95% are singletons. V trimming: 5 bases; J trimming: 2 bases; junction bases outside the gene matches: 6. The CDR3 is made up of 15 amino acids. Germline lookup yields CDR1 SQVTM and CDR2 ANQGSEA. This TCR came from a man aged 25-45 years in good health. Sequencing was performed on naive CD8+ T cells sorted from blood. The genes are TRBV29-1 and TRBJ2-1; 10 nucleotides align to TRBD2. The CDR3 nucleotides are TGCAGCGTTACTCGACTAGCGGGCACCTACAATGAGCAGTTCTTC. It encodes CSVTRLAGTYNEQFF.